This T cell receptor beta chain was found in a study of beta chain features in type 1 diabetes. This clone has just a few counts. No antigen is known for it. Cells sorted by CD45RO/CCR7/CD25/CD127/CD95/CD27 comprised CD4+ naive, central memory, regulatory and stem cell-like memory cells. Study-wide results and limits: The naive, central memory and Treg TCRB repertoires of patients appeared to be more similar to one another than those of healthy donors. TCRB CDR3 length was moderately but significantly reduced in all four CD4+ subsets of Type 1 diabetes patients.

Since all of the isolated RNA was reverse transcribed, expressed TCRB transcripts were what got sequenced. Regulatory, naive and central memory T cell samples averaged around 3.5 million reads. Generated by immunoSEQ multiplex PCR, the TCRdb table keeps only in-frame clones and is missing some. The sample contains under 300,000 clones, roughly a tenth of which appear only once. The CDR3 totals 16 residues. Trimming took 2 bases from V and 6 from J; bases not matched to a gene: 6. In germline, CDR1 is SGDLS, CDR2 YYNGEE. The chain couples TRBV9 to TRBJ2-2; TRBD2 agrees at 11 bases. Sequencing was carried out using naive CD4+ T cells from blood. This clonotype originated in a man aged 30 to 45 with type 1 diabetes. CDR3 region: CASSVRVAGGPGELFF. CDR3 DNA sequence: TGTGCCAGCAGCGTTCGGGTAGCGGGGGGGCCCGGGGAGCTGTTTTTT.